A single sample gave rise to the 28 T cell receptor beta chains below, sequenced in a study of technical replicates of blood from a few donors. Some clones are missing from TCRdb's copy, which holds only in-frame ones; the method was immunoSEQ multiplex PCR. The data show 65,000 to 85,000 clones, with about 90% seen just once and 0.25% to 0.35% held by the top ten. Sequenced: T cells isolated from PBMCs. The receptor source for this set is a human donor in good health.

This clone occurred once. This chain joins TRBV7-9 and TRBJ2-7; the match to TRBD1 covers 7 bases. The germline V gene encodes CDR1 SEHNR and CDR2 FQNEAQ (reference sequence). V was clipped by 1 base and J by 2 bases; unmatched bases: 11. This CDR3 spans 17 amino acids. The CDR3 sequence is CASSLGMGQTPTYEQYF. CDR3 nucleotides: TGTGCCAGCAGCTTAGGGATGGGACAGACACCCACCTACGAGCAGTACTTC.

This clone was detected only a few times. The genes are TRBV14 and TRBJ1-1; 8 bases match TRBD1. The CDR3 has 15 residues. The ends lost 2 bases at V and 1 base at J; junction bases unmatched: 3. CDR1 and CDR2 from the germline V gene are SGHDN and FVKESK. DNA of the CDR3: TGTGCCAGCAGCCAACAGGGGGCGAGGAACACTGAAGCTTTCTTT. Its translation: CASSQQGARNTEAFF.

The V call is TRBV12-5, the J call TRBJ1-1; maybe TRBD1 (5 bases). The germline CDR1 and CDR2 sequences are LGHNT and FRNRAP. This CDR3 is built from 13 residues. V lost 6 bases to trimming and J lost 2 bases, with 10 bases between them. CDR3: CASGWGGNTEAFF. The CDR3 DNA sequence: TGTGCTAGTGGCTGGGGGGGTAACACTGAAGCTTTCTTT.

The CDR3 is CASSLVTGANTEAFF. CDR3 bases: TGCGCCAGCAGCTTGGTTACAGGGGCGAACACTGAAGCTTTCTTT. The V gene is TRBV5-1, the J gene TRBJ1-1; 7 bases are a match to TRBD1. Germline V gene data show CDR1 as SGHRS and CDR2 as YFSETQ. Germline trimming cut 0 bases from V and 1 base from J; bases unmatched to any gene: 3. This CDR3 has 15 amino acids.

The chain joins TRBV29-1 to TRBJ2-7; the D is unclear. Looked up from germline, CDR1 is SQVTM and CDR2 is ANQGSEA. The V end was cut by 1 base, the J end by 3 bases, with 7 bases between. This CDR3 is 12 amino acids long. The CDR3 loop is CSVEGSGYEQYF. CDR3 in DNA: TGCAGCGTTGAAGGGTCCGGCTACGAGCAGTACTTC.

Worth noting for this clone: This sample also contains other DNA sequences that code for the same CDR3. The chain is built from TRBV5-1 and TRBJ1-4, with TRBD1 identical over 7 bases. Germline assignment: CDR1 SGHRS and CDR2 YFSETQ. The CDR3 length is 15 residues. V trimming: 4 bases; J trimming: 0 bases; junction bases outside the gene matches: 3. The CDR3 DNA reads as TGCGCCAGCAGCCCCACAGGGGCAACTAATGAAAAACTGTTTTTT. Translating it yields CASSPTGATNEKLFF.

V gene TRBV27 combines with J gene TRBJ2-1; TRBD1 matches at 10 bases. Germline trimming cut 3 bases from V and 3 bases from J; bases unmatched to any gene: 2. Germline V CDR1 and CDR2: MNHEY, SMNVEV (reference sequence). The length of the CDR3 is 15 residues. DNA of the CDR3: TGTGCCAGCAGTTTTGGGACAGGGGACTACAATGAGCAGTTCTTC. Its protein product is CASSFGTGDYNEQFF.

The chain uses TRBV5-5 and TRBJ1-4; TRBD1 might be the D (6 bases). Germline assignment: CDR1 SGHKS and CDR2 YYEKEE (reference sequence). This CDR3 spans 16 amino acids. V was cut by 3 bases and J by 3 bases, with 15 bases left in between. Here the CDR3 reads CASSCTGNSANEKLFF. The CDR3 DNA sequence: TGTGCCAGCAGCTGCACAGGGAATTCGGCTAATGAAAAACTGTTTTTT.

The chain joins TRBV6-1 to TRBJ1-1; D is uncertain. Germline CDR1 reads MNHNS; CDR2 reads SASEGT. The CDR3 is 14 residues long. V was cut by 6 bases and J by 4 bases, with 15 bases left in between. As DNA, the CDR3 is TGTGCCAGCAGGGTGGTAGCAGTGAGCACTGAAGCTTTCTTT. Translated, it gives CASRVVAVSTEAFF.

This chain joins TRBV6-5 and TRBJ2-7, with no clear D. In germline, CDR1 is MNHEY, CDR2 SVGAGI. Trimming stripped 3 bases from V and 0 bases from J, with 6 bases between. The CDR3 consists of 13 residues. CDR3 amino acids: CASSYRSSYEQYF. CDR3 nucleotides: TGTGCCAGCAGTTATCGGAGCTCCTACGAGCAGTACTTC.

V usage is TRBV2 and J usage is TRBJ2-7; 11 bases align to TRBD2. Germline CDR1 reads SNHLY; CDR2 reads FYNNEI. V trimming: 5 bases; J trimming: 3 bases; junction bases outside the gene matches: 3. This CDR3 is built from 14 residues. CDR3 nucleotide sequence: TGTGCCAGCAGTTATGGGACTAGCGGCTACGAGCAGTACTTC. Its protein product is CASSYGTSGYEQYF.

CDR3 residues: CSLKALAGGNEQFF. The CDR3 DNA reads as TGCAGCTTAAAAGCGTTAGCGGGAGGGAATGAGCAGTTCTTC. The chain recombines TRBV29-1 with TRBJ2-1, with 11 nucleotides matching TRBD2. After removal of 8 bases from V and 7 bases from J, the junction contained 10 bases not matched to a gene. Germline lookup yields CDR1 SQVTM and CDR2 ANQGSEA. The CDR3 spans 14 residues.

V gene TRBV4-1 combines with J gene TRBJ1-4; 10 positions match TRBD1. Germline CDR1 and CDR2: MGHRA and YSYEKL. V gave up 2 bases and J gave up 15 bases; unmatched junction bases: 18. The CDR3 has 17 amino acids. Here the CDR3 reads CASSQRMPGQGLSMVFF. CDR3 in DNA: TGCGCCAGCAGCCAAAGAATGCCGGGACAGGGGCTTTCCATGGTGTTTTTT.

The V gene is TRBV10-3, the J gene TRBJ2-2; 7 bases agree with TRBD2. Germline V gene lookup returns CDR1 ENHRY and CDR2 SYGVKD. Trimming cost V 8 bases and J 0 bases; bases outside gene matches: 15. This CDR3 contains 18 residues. CDR3 region: CAISSAPGGFPNTGELFF. The CDR3 DNA follows: TGTGCCATCTCTTCGGCCCCGGGAGGCTTCCCGAACACCGGGGAGCTGTTTTTT.

The V and J genes are TRBV7-2 and TRBJ2-7; the match to TRBD2 covers 8 bases. J gave up 0 bases and V 5 bases, and 6 bases lay outside the gene matches. Germline assignment: CDR1 SGHTA and CDR2 FQGNSA. The CDR3 runs 15 residues. The CDR3 DNA is TGTGCCAGCAGCATTACTAGCGGATACTCCTACGAGCAGTACTTC. It yields the protein CASSITSGYSYEQYF.

V and J are TRBV6-5 and TRBJ2-5; 9 bases fit TRBD2. The CDR3 has 16 residues. V trimming: 4 bases; J trimming: 2 bases; junction bases outside the gene matches: 8. CDR1 is MNHEY, CDR2 SVGAGI, per germline. CDR3 DNA: TGTGCCAGCAGTTCACGTATAGCGGGAGAGCAAGAGACCCAGTACTTC. Translating gives CASSSRIAGEQETQYF.

The CDR3 region is CATSRDSLYGYTF. In nucleotides, the CDR3 is TGTGCCACCAGCAGAGACAGTCTTTATGGCTACACCTTC. The V gene is TRBV15, the J gene TRBJ1-2; D remains unclear. The CDR3 has 13 amino acids. Germline V gives CDR1 LNHNV, CDR2 YYDKDF (reference sequence). V was clipped by 0 bases and J by 5 bases, with 7 bases between them. The full variable domain, with the rest looked up from reference TRBV15 and TRBJ1-2, is DAMVIQNPRYQVTQFGKPVTLSCSQTLNHNVMYWYQQKSSQAPKLLFHYYDKDFNNEADTPDNFQSRRPNTSFCFLDIRSPGLGDTAMYLCATSRDSLYGYTFGSGTRLTVV.

The chain links TRBV25-1 to TRBJ2-1; 13 bases fit TRBD2. Trimming removed 5 bases from V and 7 bases from J; junction bases left unmatched: 8. This CDR3 has 16 amino acids. Germline V lookup: CDR1 MGHDK, CDR2 SYGVNS. The CDR3 nucleotides read TGTGCCAGCAGTAAACTAGCGGGAGGGACGAAGAATGAGCAGTTCTTC. As protein: CASSKLAGGTKNEQFF.

The chain links TRBV7-9 to TRBJ2-7, with 8 bases aligning to TRBD2. With V trimmed by 7 bases and J by 0 bases, 11 bases remained unmatched. CDR1 and CDR2 (germline): SEHNR, FQNEAQ (reference sequence). This CDR3 comprises 16 residues. The CDR3 DNA sequence: TGTGCCAGCACCCCATTTCGCGGGGGGAGCTCCTACGAGCAGTACTTC. This codes for CASTPFRGGSSYEQYF.

The chain uses TRBV7-9 and TRBJ2-7, with 7 nucleotides matching TRBD1. After removal of 7 bases from V and 6 bases from J, the junction contained 6 bases not matched to a gene. This CDR3 is 12 amino acids long. Per the germline V gene, CDR1 is SEHNR and CDR2 is FQNEAQ (reference sequence). CDR3 sequence (DNA): TGTGCCAGCAACCCCGGGACAGTCGAGCAGTACTTC. Translated, it gives CASNPGTVEQYF.

The V gene is TRBV4-1, the J gene TRBJ2-1; 12 positions agree with TRBD2. V lost 3 bases and J lost 3; bases outside the gene matches: 12. The CDR3 has 19 residues. Germline loops: CDR1 MGHRA, CDR2 YSYEKL. CDR3 in DNA: TGCGCCAGCAGCCAGAGAGTGACTAGCGGGAGCTCTGGCTACAATGAGCAGTTCTTC. Translation: CASSQRVTSGSSGYNEQFF.

This rearrangement joins TRBV28 to TRBJ1-2, with 7 bases identical to TRBD1. The CDR3 length is 16 residues. The germline V gene encodes CDR1 MDHEN and CDR2 SYDVKM. V lost 2 bases and J lost 0; bases outside the gene matches: 6. The CDR3 region is CASSLLRDRANYGYTF. DNA for the CDR3: TGTGCCAGCAGTTTACTCCGGGACAGAGCTAACTATGGCTACACCTTC.

The rearrangement joins TRBV5-1 to TRBJ1-6; 9 bases match TRBD1. CDR3 length equals 14 residues. Germline CDR1 reads SGHRS; CDR2 reads YFSETQ. The ends lost 4 bases at V and 11 bases at J; junction bases unmatched: 7. CDR3 DNA: TGCGCCAGCAGCGCCGGGACAGGGATTACACCCCTCCACTTT. It translates to CASSAGTGITPLHF.

The V and J genes are TRBV5-4 and TRBJ2-2; no firm D call. The V end was cut by 2 bases, the J end by 4 bases, with 9 bases between. Per the germline V gene, CDR1 is SGHNT and CDR2 is YYREEE (reference sequence). The CDR3 is 14 residues long. The CDR3 DNA reads TGTGCCAGCAGCTTCGTACAGACCACCGGGGAGCTGTTTTTT. This sequence encodes CASSFVQTTGELFF.

CDR3 loop: CASSFRGKGTEAFF. For the CDR3, the DNA is TGTGCCAGCAGCTTCCGAGGGAAGGGCACTGAAGCTTTCTTT. The J gene is TRBJ1-1, the V gene TRBV5-4; D unclear. Deletions cut 2 bases from V and 4 bases from J, with 12 bases between. CDR3 size: 14 residues. Germline CDR1 SGHNT, CDR2 YYREEE (reference sequence). Looking up the rest from reference TRBV5-4 and TRBJ1-1 gives the full variable domain: ETGVTQSPTHLIKTRGQQVTLRCSSQSGHNTVSWYQQALGQGPQFIFQYYREEENGRGNFPPRFSGLQFPNYSSELNVNALELDDSALYLCASSFRGKGTEAFFGQGTRLTVV.

This CDR3 is CASSARVTGSYEQYF. For the CDR3, the DNA is TGTGCCAGCAGTGCGAGGGTGACGGGATCCTACGAGCAGTACTTC. The genes are TRBV27 and TRBJ2-7, with D perhaps TRBD2 (5 bases). The V gene's germline CDR1 is MNHEY and CDR2 SMNVEV (reference sequence). The CDR3 runs 15 residues. Trimming took off 5 bases at V and 1 base at J, with 15 bases between the two ends.

This clone occurred a few times. The J gene is TRBJ2-1, the V gene TRBV27, with 8 positions matching TRBD2. Germline loops: CDR1 MNHEY, CDR2 SMNVEV (reference sequence). Trimming took 8 bases from V and 7 from J; bases not matched to a gene: 7. The CDR3 is 13 residues long. The CDR3 nucleotides read TGTGCCAGCGGTCGGGAGGGCCCTAATGAGCAGTTCTTC. Its protein product is CASGREGPNEQFF.

The gene calls are TRBV28 and TRBJ1-2, with 8 bases matching TRBD1. The trim removed 7 bases at V and 4 bases at J, leaving 14 bases unmatched. Germline V lookup: CDR1 MDHEN, CDR2 SYDVKM. The CDR3 loop spans 16 amino acids. The CDR3 sequence: CASTSGQGAVSYGYTF. For the CDR3, the DNA is TGTGCCAGCACCTCGGGTCAGGGGGCTGTGAGCTATGGCTACACCTTC.